This paragraph reports one TCR beta chain. The antigen remains undetermined. A multiplex PCR was run with 60 Vbeta primers and 13 Jbeta primers. The assay was immunoSEQ multiplex PCR, and TCRdb's table has in-frame clones only and misses some. The sample carries 180,000 or so clones, 70% to 85% recorded once. This sample is drawn from a study of cytomegalovirus exposure and HLA in healthy donors. V lost 6 bases to trimming and J lost 6 bases; unmatched junction nucleotides: 8. Germline V gene lookup returns CDR1 SNHLY and CDR2 FYNNEI. The CDR3 length is 14 residues. Study observations and caveats: Most observed TCR sequences were rare, whereas some public TCRs were detected in many donors. Analysis performed later showed TCR beta chains linked to HLA being more clonally expanded than equally common others. About 87% or about 30% of the time was how often most TCR beta V segments were productive, according to an earlier analysis.

Sequences were obtained from PBMCs. The rearrangement uses TRBV2 and TRBJ2-7; 10 bases fit TRBD2. This clonotype was sampled from a woman aged 55-69 years in good health and CMV-seropositive. The CDR3: CASSVTSGTAEQYF. CDR3 nucleotides: TGTGCCAGCAGCGTTACTAGCGGGACGGCCGAGCAGTACTTC.